This T cell receptor (beta chain) emerged from a study of cytomegalovirus exposure and HLA in healthy donors. Study-wide context: As released early, the data held roughly 85 million unique TCRs from HLA-typed donors. General study findings and limits: For most TCR beta V segments, an earlier analysis put the productive rate at about 87% or about 30% of the time. CMV antigen specificity of three CMV-associated chains was confirmed in vitro.

The germline V and J ends were trimmed by 5 bases and 6 bases, with 22 bases remaining between them. CDR3 length: 16 residues. Germline CDR1 SEHNR, CDR2 FQNEAQ (reference sequence). 13 Jbeta primers and 60 Vbeta primers were used for the PCR. The method was immunoSEQ multiplex PCR; TCRdb's version includes in-frame clones alone and lacks a portion of them. Here the sample spans about 130,000 clones, roughly 81% being singletons. To note about this clone: Antigen specificity is unknown.

Input material: PBMCs. This receptor was taken from a woman in her thirties in good health and CMV-seronegative. The genes are TRBV7-9 and TRBJ1-1; D perhaps matches TRBD1 (5 bases). In DNA, the CDR3 is TGTGCCAGCAGCCCTGGATCAGGGAAACGAGTGGCTGAAGCTTTCTTT. The encoded protein is CASSPGSGKRVAEAFF.